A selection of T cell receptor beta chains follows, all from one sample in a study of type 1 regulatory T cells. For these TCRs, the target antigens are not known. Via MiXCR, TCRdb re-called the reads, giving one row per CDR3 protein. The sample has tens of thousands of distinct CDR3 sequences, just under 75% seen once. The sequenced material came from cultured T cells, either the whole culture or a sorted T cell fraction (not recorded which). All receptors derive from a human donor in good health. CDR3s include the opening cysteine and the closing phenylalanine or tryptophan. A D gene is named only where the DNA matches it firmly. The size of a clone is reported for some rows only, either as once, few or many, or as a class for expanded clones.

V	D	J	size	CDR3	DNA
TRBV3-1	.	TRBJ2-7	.	CASSQGPSETYEQYF	TGTGCCAGCAGCCAAGGGCCTAGCGAGACCTACGAGCAGTACTTC
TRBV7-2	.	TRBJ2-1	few	CASSPPPGEQFF	TGTGCCAGCAGCCCACCACCGGGGGAGCAGTTCTTC
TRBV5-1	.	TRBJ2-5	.	CASSLGQGLLQETQYF	TGCGCCAGCAGCCTGGGGCAGGGGCTCCTCCAAGAGACCCAGTACTTC
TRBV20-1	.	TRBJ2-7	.	CSARKGNYEQYF	TGCAGTGCTAGAAAAGGGAACTACGAGCAGTACTTC
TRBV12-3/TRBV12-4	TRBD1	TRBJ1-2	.	CASSPGQGHGYTF	TGTGCCAGCAGTCCGGGACAGGGCCATGGCTACACCTTC
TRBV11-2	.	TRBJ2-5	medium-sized	CASSPQETQYF	TGTGCCAGCAGCCCTCAGGAGACCCAGTACTTC
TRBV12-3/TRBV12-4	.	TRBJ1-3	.	CALRAGAGNTIYF	TGTGCCCTTCGTGCGGGTGCTGGAAACACCATATATTTT
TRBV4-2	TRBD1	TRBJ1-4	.	CASSQDGKGTGRVSGEKLFF	TGTGCCAGCAGCCAAGATGGGAAGGGGACAGGGAGAGTTTCGGGTGAAAAACTGTTTTTT
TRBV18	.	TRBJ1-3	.	CASSPGSGNTIYF	TGTGCCAGCTCACCAGGGTCTGGAAACACCATATATTTT
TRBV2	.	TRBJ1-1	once	CASSVDQNTEAFF	TGTGCCAGCAGTGTGGACCAAAATACTGAAGCTTTCTTT
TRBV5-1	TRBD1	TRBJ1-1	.	CASSHRGQGTEALF	TGCGCCAGCAGCCACAGGGGGCAGGGCACTGAAGCTTTATTT
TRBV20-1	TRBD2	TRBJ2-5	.	CSARPLADQETQYF	TGCAGTGCTAGACCACTAGCGGATCAAGAGACCCAGTACTTC